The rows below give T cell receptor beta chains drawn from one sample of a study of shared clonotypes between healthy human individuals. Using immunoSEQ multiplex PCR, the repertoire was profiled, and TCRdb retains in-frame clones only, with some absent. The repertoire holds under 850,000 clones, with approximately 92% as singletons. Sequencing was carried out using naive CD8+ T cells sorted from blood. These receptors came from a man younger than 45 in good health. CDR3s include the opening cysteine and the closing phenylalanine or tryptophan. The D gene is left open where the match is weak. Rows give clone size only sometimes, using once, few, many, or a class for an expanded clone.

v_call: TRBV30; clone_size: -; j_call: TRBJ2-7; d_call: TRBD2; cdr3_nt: TGTGCCTGGAGTTTTGGGGCTAGCGGGAATGTCGAGCAGTACTTC; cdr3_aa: CAWSFGASGNVEQYF
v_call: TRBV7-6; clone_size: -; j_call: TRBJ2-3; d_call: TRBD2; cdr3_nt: TGTGCCAGCAGCGGGGCGCTAGCGGGAGATGTAGATACGCAGTATTTT; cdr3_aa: CASSGALAGDVDTQYF
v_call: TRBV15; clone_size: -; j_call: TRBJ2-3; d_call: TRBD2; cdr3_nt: TGTGCCACCAGCAGAGGTGCCGGGGGGGATACGCAGTATTTT; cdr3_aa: CATSRGAGGDTQYF
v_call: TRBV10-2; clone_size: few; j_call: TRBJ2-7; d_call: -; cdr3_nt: TGCGCCAGCAGTGAAAGGACACCCTACGAGCAGTACTTC; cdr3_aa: CASSERTPYEQYF
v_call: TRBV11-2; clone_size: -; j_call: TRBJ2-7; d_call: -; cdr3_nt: TGTGCCAGCAGCTTTCCAGCGTCGCCCTACGAGCAGTACTTC; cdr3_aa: CASSFPASPYEQYF
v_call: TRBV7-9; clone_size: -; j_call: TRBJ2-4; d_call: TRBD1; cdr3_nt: TGTGCCAGCAGCGAACTGACAGGGGCCAAAAACATTCAGTACTTC; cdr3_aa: CASSELTGAKNIQYF
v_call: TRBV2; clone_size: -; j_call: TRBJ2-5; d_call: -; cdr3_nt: TGTGCCATCTCGGGTTGGGGCGGCAGGTCCCAGTACTTC; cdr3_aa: CAISGWGGRSQYF
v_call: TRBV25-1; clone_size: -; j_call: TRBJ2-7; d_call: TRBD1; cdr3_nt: TGTGCCAGCAGTGATATGACAGGGGGGGGCTACGAGCAGTACTTC; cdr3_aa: CASSDMTGGGYEQYF
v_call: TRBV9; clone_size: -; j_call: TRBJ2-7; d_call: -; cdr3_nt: TGTGCCAGCAGCCCAAGCGGGACAGGATTTCCCTACGAGCAGTACTTC; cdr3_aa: CASSPSGTGFPYEQYF
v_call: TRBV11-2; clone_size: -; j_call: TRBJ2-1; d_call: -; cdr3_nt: TGTGCCAGCAGCTCAGAAATGGCCAATGAGCAGTTCTTC; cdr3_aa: CASSSEMANEQFF
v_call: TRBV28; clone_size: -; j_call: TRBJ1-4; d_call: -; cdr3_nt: TGTGCCAGCAGTTTCGCCGACGGTGGAAAACTGTTTTTT; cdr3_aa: CASSFADGGKLFF
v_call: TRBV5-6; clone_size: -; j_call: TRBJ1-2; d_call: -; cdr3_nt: TGTGCCAGCAGCGAAGGGGGATATACTGGCTACACCTTC; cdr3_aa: CASSEGGYTGYTF